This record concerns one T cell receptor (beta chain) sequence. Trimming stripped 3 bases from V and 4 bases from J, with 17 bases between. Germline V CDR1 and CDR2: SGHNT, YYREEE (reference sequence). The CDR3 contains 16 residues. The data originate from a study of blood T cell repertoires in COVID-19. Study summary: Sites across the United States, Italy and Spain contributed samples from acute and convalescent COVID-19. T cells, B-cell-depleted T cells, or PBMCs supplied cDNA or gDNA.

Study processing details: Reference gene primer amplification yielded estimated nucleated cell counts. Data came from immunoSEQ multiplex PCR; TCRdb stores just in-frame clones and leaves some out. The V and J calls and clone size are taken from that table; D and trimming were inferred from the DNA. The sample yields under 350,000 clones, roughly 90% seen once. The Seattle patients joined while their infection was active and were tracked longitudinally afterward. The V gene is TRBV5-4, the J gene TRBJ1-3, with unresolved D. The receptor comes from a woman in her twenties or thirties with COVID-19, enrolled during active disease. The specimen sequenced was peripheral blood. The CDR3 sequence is CASSSGPPGAGNTIYF. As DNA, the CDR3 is TGTGCCAGCAGCTCAGGCCCACCGGGAGCAGGAAACACCATATATTTT.